This TCR beta chain was sequenced during a study of radiotherapy plus CTLA-4 blockade in lung cancer. Study in general: Among enrolled patients, approximately 18% responded and 31% achieved disease control.

The CDR3 sequence is 14 residues long. Germline V gives CDR1 MNHEY, CDR2 SVGAGI. The ends were cut back, 5 bases at V and 3 bases at J, with 10 bases in the middle. Here immunoSEQ multiplex PCR was the method, and the copy in TCRdb shows in-frame clones only, minus some. The data show approximately 57,000 clones, around four fifths seen once. This chain links TRBV6-5 with TRBJ1-4, with D perhaps matching TRBD1 (6 bases). The receptor's source is a human donor with non-small cell lung cancer whose response to radiotherapy plus ipilimumab could not be evaluated. The sample consisted of peripheral blood, taken from a patient treated with radiotherapy plus ipilimumab. The CDR3 nucleotides read TGTGCCAGCAGTCGACAGGCGCCTAATGAAAAACTGTTTTTT. Translation gives CASSRQAPNEKLFF.